The T cell receptor beta chain described here comes from a study of beta chain features in type 1 diabetes. Study outcomes and limitations: Shorter TCRB CDR3s, moderately but significantly so, were found in Type 1 diabetes patients in all four CD4+ subsets. VDJ junctions sequenced from type 1 diabetes patients showed fewer insertions and more deletions.

Germline trimming cut 3 bases from V and 6 bases from J; bases unmatched to any gene: 14. Germline-derived CDR1 and CDR2 are MGHRA and YSYEKL. The CDR3 totals 18 residues. Every isolated RNA sample was fully reverse transcribed, so sequencing captured expressed TCRB transcripts. It was found that naive, central memory and regulatory T cell samples averaged about 3.4 million reads. Libraries were prepared by immunoSEQ multiplex PCR; TCRdb keeps only in-frame clonotypes and omits some of them. The data show 200,000 to 300,000 clones, about 15% seen once. Cell sorting via CD45RO/CCR7/CD25/CD127/CD95/CD27 was performed to obtain CD4+ naive, central memory, regulatory and stem cell-like memory cells. This clone has just a few counts. The antigen is unknown.

This receptor was obtained from a man aged 25-45 years with type 1 diabetes. This rearrangement joins TRBV4-1 to TRBJ1-5, with 10 bases identical to TRBD1. The sequenced sample was naive CD4+ T cells from blood. Here the CDR3 reads CASSHLLGGQGTGQPQHF. CDR3 DNA sequence: TGCGCCAGCAGCCACTTATTGGGGGGACAGGGGACGGGTCAGCCCCAGCATTTT.